Below, 18 T cell receptor beta chains from the same sample are listed, as sequenced in a study of blood T cell dynamics during melanoma immunotherapy. Produced via immunoSEQ multiplex PCR; TCRdb's table is partial and in-frame only. Of approximately 13,000 clones listed, 84% were seen once; the top ten hold roughly 9%. Noted time point: pre-treatment baseline. Sequencing was performed on blood, taken from a patient treated with checkpoint blockade. These receptor sequences come from a human donor with melanoma.

This clone appeared once. The genes are TRBV18 and TRBJ1-2; TRBD1 matches 12 bases. The CDR3 extends over 17 amino acids. The junction had 5 bases not matched to a gene; V was cut back by 3 bases and J by 0 bases. The V gene's germline CDR1 is KGHSH and CDR2 LQKENI. The CDR3 coding sequence is TGTGCCAGCTCACCGATGGGACAGGGGGCCTCTAACTATGGCTACACCTTC. Encoded protein: CASSPMGQGASNYGYTF.

The chain carries TRBV30 and TRBJ1-2; possibly TRBD1 for D (5 bases). This CDR3 spans 14 amino acids. V gave up 4 bases and J gave up 4 bases, with 16 bases separating them. CDR1 GTSNPN and CDR2 SVGIG come from the germline V gene (reference sequence). The CDR3 region is CAWNPGLGGYGYTF. The CDR3 region has the DNA TGTGCCTGGAACCCGGGACTGGGTGGCTATGGCTACACCTTC.

This clone has a single count. This chain joins TRBV7-2 and TRBJ1-6, with 9 bases matching TRBD1. Germline assignment: CDR1 SGHTA and CDR2 FQGNSA. V lost 1 base to trimming and J lost 6 bases; unmatched junction nucleotides: 4. The CDR3 runs to 16 residues. The CDR3 region has the DNA TGTGCCAGCAGCTTAGATCGGGACAGGGTTAATTCACCCCTCCACTTT. It is translated as CASSLDRDRVNSPLHF.

The chain is built from TRBV7-3 and TRBJ2-2; D ambiguous. Germline CDR1 SGHTA, CDR2 FQGTGA. Trimming removed 2 bases at V and 6 bases at J, with 4 bases between. The CDR3 has 12 residues. The CDR3 sequence is CASSLDPGELFF. In DNA form, the CDR3 reads TGTGCCAGCAGCTTAGATCCCGGGGAGCTGTTTTTT.

V gene TRBV18 combines with J gene TRBJ1-5; D unclear. CDR3 length: 14 residues. Germline CDR1 reads KGHSH; CDR2 reads LQKENI. With 3 bases removed from V and 7 bases from J, the gap between germline ends came to 13 bases. The CDR3 sequence is CASSPNIEAQPQHF. The CDR3 coding sequence is TGTGCCAGCTCACCGAATATTGAGGCGCAGCCCCAGCATTTT.

This clone was picked up a small number of times. The chain couples TRBV27 to TRBJ1-5; the D gene is possibly TRBD1 (6 bases). The CDR3 contains 15 residues. V lost 5 bases to trimming and J lost 3 bases, with 14 bases between them. Germline V CDR1 and CDR2: MNHEY, SMNVEV (reference sequence). CDR3 bases: TGTGCCAGCAGTACCGGGACAACAAACAATCAGCCCCAGCATTTT. It encodes CASSTGTTNNQPQHF.

V and J are TRBV7-2 and TRBJ1-5, with D possibly TRBD1 on 5 matching bases. In germline, CDR1 is SGHTA, CDR2 FQGNSA. Trimming removed 5 bases from V and 2 bases from J, with 10 bases in between. CDR3 size: 14 residues. In DNA, the CDR3 is TGTGCCAGCAGCCCCACGGGGGGCAATCAGCCCCAGCATTTT. This translates into CASSPTGGNQPQHF.

The J gene is TRBJ1-6, the V gene TRBV5-6, with 8 bases matching TRBD1. After removal of 3 bases from V and 7 bases from J, the junction contained 6 bases not matched to a gene. Germline-derived CDR1 and CDR2 are SGHDT and YYEEEE. The CDR3 runs 15 residues. The CDR3, as DNA: TGTGCCAGCAGCTGGACAGGGAGTAACAATTCACCCCTCCACTTT. Protein sequence: CASSWTGSNNSPLHF. The full variable domain, completed using reference TRBV5-6 and TRBJ1-6, is DAGVTQSPTHLIKTRGQQVTLRCSPKSGHDTVSWYQQALGQGPQFIFQYYEEEERQRGNFPDRFSGHQFPNYSSELNVNALLLGDSALYLCASSWTGSNNSPLHFGNGTRLTVT.

The rearrangement joins TRBV28 to TRBJ1-2; the D is unclear. This CDR3 has 15 residues. CDR1 and CDR2 from the germline V gene are MDHEN and SYDVKM. V was clipped by 5 bases and J by 0 bases, with 13 bases between them. The CDR3 region is CASSDLTPANYGYTF. The CDR3 DNA reads as TGTGCCAGCAGTGACCTGACACCAGCTAACTATGGCTACACCTTC.

V and J are TRBV5-4 and TRBJ2-5, with 9 bases lining up with TRBD1. Losses at the gene ends were 3 bases for V and 0 bases for J; bases not matched to a gene: 3. The CDR3 is made up of 15 amino acids. Germline V gives CDR1 SGHNT, CDR2 YYREEE (reference sequence). The CDR3 region has the DNA TGTGCCAGCAGCTGGGGACAGGGAAACCAAGAGACCCAGTACTTC. Protein product: CASSWGQGNQETQYF.

This chain joins TRBV30 and TRBJ1-2; weak D call: TRBD1 (6 bases). The CDR3 is 13 amino acids. Germline lookup yields CDR1 GTSNPN and CDR2 SVGIG (reference sequence). CDR3 coding DNA: TGTGCTCAAATGGCGGGGGCGCGGTATGGCTACACCTTC. This encodes CAQMAGARYGYTF.

This clone was seen a single time. The chain carries TRBV6-6 and TRBJ1-5; perhaps TRBD1 as D (5 bases). Trimming shortened V by 6 bases and J by 1 base, and 13 bases separated the two germline ends. The germline CDR1 and CDR2 sequences are MNHNY and SVGAGI (reference sequence). There are 15 residues in the CDR3. The CDR3 protein is CASRLGPGSNQPQHF. The CDR3 nucleotides are TGTGCCAGCAGACTGGGACCAGGGAGCAATCAGCCCCAGCATTTT.

The V gene is TRBV7-2, the J gene TRBJ1-3; no definite D call. CDR1 and CDR2 from the germline V gene are SGHTA and FQGNSA. The CDR3 length is 17 residues. V dropped 1 base and J dropped 0 bases, with 13 bases sitting between them. CDR3 DNA sequence: TGTGCCAGCAGCTTAGGGCCCCCGGCAAGCTCTGGAAACACCATATATTTT. It is translated as CASSLGPPASSGNTIYF.

The DNA for the CDR3 is TGTGCCAGCAGTGCTGCCCTGTCGGGCAATCAGCCCCAGCATTTT. Its translation: CASSAALSGNQPQHF. This chain links TRBV25-1 with TRBJ1-5, with D unresolved. This CDR3 comprises 15 residues. CDR1 and CDR2 (germline): MGHDK, SYGVNS. Deletions cut 4 bases from V and 2 bases from J, with 12 bases between.

The chain recombines TRBV5-4 with TRBJ2-3; either TRBD1 or TRBD2 may supply D (5 bases each). The CDR3 length is 14 residues. V lost 3 bases and J lost 4, with 12 bases in between. Germline V CDR1 and CDR2: SGHNT, YYREEE (reference sequence). Here the CDR3 DNA reads TGTGCCAGCAGCTCCCGGGACGAATCAGATACGCAGTATTTT. Protein product: CASSSRDESDTQYF. Drawing the rest from reference TRBV5-4 and TRBJ2-3, the complete variable domain is ETGVTQSPTHLIKTRGQQVTLRCSSQSGHNTVSWYQQALGQGPQFIFQYYREEENGRGNFPPRFSGLQFPNYSSELNVNALELDDSALYLCASSSRDESDTQYFGPGTRLTVL.

The V call is TRBV2, the J call TRBJ1-1; a possible D gene is TRBD1 (6 bases). Germline values: CDR1 SNHLY, CDR2 FYNNEI. Trimming stripped 7 bases from V and 0 bases from J, with 12 bases between. This CDR3 is built from 14 residues. For the CDR3, the DNA is TGTGCCAGCATTCGGGACACCATGAACACTGAAGCTTTCTTT. This encodes CASIRDTMNTEAFF.

For the CDR3, the DNA is TGTGCCACCAGCAGAGCGTTGGCAGAAAATGAGCAGTTCTTC. Translating it yields CATSRALAENEQFF. V and J are TRBV15 and TRBJ2-1; D is unclear. This CDR3 has 14 amino acids. Germline assignment: CDR1 LNHNV and CDR2 YYDKDF (reference sequence). V shed 1 base and J shed 7 bases, with 11 bases lying between them.

This rearrangement joins TRBV12-2 to TRBJ1-2; the D call TRBD1 from the table was never checked on the DNA. TRBV12-2 is an annotated pseudogene. The CDR3 totals 20 residues. This chain's CDR3 is CASRPHGRSGQGAPGYGYTF. The CDR3 DNA reads as TGTGCAAGTCGCCCCCATGGACGATCGGGACAGGGGGCGCCCGGCTATGGCTACACCTTC.